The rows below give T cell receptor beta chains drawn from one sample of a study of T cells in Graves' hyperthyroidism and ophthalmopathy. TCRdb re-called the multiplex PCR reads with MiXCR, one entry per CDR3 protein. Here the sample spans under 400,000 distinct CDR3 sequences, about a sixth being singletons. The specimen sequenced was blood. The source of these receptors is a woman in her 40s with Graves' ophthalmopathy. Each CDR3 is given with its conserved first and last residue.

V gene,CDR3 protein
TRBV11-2,CASSRPTGGWEQYF
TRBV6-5,CASSYRQKYYEQYF
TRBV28,CASSLSAGVEAFF
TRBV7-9,CASRRDSASGNTIYF
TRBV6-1,CASSHRTSEAFF
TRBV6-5,CASSYSGDGYTF
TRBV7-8,CASSLEGVGNQPQHF
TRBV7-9,CASSFRVLHHPGLRAYEQYF
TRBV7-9,CASSWTGGSYEQYF
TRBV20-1,CSARDRQVQETQYF
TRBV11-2,CASSPRLSPRLYEQYF
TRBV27,CASSTKTGELNQPQHF
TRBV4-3,CASSQGQGGFGYGYTF
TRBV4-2,CASSPRGARAPSPIASYEQYF
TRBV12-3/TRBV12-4,CASHGGAEAFF
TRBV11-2,CASSRFSPTWARGYIQYF
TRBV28,CASSFFLNNYGYTF
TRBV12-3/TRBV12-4,CASSPFRPEAFF
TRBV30,CAWSPDRVNQYF
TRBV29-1,CSVPGQTNTEAFF
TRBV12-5,CASGLTTGGPRGYTF
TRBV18,CASSPVRLPHEQYF
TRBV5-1,CASSLVGSGRRETQYF
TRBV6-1,CASSRGESSYEQYF
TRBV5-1,CASSLRVSSGYTGELFF
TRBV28,CASSQVEYQETQYF
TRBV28,CASRSSGTGPYEQYF
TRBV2,CASSRNRAGQPQHF
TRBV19,CASSNRDGQPIQYF
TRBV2,CASSYVNQAFF
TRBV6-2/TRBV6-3,CASSYSRTSGPQETQYF
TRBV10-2,CASRATQGAQRSEQYF
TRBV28,CASSPRGEKEETQYF
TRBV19,CASSQTYLETQYF
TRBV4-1,CASSHTLGAYEQYF
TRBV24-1,CATSDFPHLMTGPNTGELFF
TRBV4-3,CASSQDSMFSYGYTF
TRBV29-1,CSVKTGAGNTIYF
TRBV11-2,CASSKINRDRSYEQYF
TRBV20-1,CSGIRDRGPEAFF
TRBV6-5,CASSYQVNTEAFF
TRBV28,CASSDTANTEAFF
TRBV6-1,CASSEKGNFGYTF
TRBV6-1,CASSTQGATGELFF
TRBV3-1,CASSQGGGTGNQPQHF
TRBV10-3,CAISESQRGSAGELFF
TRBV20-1,CSAGGTADSNQPQHF
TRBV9,CASSVGVEGYEQYF
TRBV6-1,CASSRDLGNQPQHF
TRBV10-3,CANSPGADSAYEQYF
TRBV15,CATSRQSSYEQYF
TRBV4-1,CASSQEGSPYPNEKLFF
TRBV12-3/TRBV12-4,CASSRRTSNTGELFF
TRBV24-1,CATSDLQGDYGYTF
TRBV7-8,CASSLDRLGNEQFF
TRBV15,CATSRGQSGSTEAFF
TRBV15,CATSRDRLAGGGITETQYF
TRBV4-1,CASSQVGMLGYGYTF
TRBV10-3,CAISRGQETQYF
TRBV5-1,CASSSGVTGEDIQYF